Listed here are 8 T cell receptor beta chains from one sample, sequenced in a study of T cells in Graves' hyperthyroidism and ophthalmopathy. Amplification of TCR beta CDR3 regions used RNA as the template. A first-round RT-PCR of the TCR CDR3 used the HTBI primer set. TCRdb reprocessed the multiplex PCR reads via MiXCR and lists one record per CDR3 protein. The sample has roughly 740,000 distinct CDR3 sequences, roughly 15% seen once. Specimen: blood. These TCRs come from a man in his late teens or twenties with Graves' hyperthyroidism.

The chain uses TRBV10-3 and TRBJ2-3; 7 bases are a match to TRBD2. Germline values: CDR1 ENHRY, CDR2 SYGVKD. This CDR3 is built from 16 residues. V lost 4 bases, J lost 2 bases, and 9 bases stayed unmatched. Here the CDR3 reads CAISVALAEPTDTQYF. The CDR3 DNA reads TGTGCCATCAGTGTTGCCCTAGCGGAACCCACAGATACGCAGTATTTT.

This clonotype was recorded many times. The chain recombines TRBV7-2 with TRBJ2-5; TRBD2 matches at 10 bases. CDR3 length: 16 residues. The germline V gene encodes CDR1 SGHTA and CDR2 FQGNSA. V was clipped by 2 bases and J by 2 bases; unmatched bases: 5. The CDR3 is CASSLSGAGGQETQYF. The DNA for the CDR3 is TGTGCCAGCAGCTTATCAGGAGCGGGAGGGCAAGAGACCCAGTACTTC.

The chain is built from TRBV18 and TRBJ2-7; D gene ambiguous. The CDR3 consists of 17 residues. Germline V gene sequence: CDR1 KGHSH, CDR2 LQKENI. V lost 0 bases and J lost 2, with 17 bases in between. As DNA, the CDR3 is TGTGCCAGCTCACCACCCTCACGCGTCTGGGGTCCCTACGAGCAGTACTTC. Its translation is CASSPPSRVWGPYEQYF.

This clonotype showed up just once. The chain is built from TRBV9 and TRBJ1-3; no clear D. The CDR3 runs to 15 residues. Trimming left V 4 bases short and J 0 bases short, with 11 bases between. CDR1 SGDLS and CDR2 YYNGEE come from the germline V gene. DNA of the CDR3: TGTGCCAGCAGCTTCCTACTCAACTCTGGAAACACCATATATTTT. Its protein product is CASSFLLNSGNTIYF. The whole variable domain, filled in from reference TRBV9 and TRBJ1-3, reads DSGVTQTPKHLITATGQRVTLRCSPRSGDLSVYWYQQSLDQGLQFLIQYYNGEERAKGNILERFSAQQFPDLHSELNLSSLELGDSALYFCASSFLLNSGNTIYFGEGSWLTVV.

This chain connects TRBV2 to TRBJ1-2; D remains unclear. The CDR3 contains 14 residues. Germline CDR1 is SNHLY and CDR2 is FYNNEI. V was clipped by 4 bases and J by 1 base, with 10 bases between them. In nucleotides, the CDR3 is TGTGCCAGCAGTGCCACGGTCCTTAACTATGGCTACACCTTC. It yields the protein CASSATVLNYGYTF. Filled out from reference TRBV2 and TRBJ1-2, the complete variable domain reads EPEVTQTPSHQVTQMGQEVILRCVPISNHLYFYWYRQILGQKVEFLVSFYNNEISEKSEIFDDQFSVERPDGSNFTLKIRSTKLEDSAMYFCASSATVLNYGYTFGSGTRLTVV.

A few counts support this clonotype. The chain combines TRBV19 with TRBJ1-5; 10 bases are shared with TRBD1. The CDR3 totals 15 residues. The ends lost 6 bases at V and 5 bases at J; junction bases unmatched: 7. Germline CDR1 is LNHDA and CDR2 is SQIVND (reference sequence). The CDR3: CASRRDRGNHQPQHF. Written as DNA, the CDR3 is TGTGCCAGTAGGAGGGACAGGGGTAATCATCAGCCCCAGCATTTT. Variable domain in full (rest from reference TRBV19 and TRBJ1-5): DGGITQSPKYLFRKEGQNVTLSCEQNLNHDAMYWYRQDPGQGLRLIYYSQIVNDFQKGDIAEGYSVSREKKESFPLTVTSAQKNPTAFYLCASRRDRGNHQPQHFGDGTRLSIL.

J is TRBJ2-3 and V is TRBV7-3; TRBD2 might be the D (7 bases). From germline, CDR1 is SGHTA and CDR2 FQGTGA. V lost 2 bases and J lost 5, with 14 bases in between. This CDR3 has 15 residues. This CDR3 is CASSLVGGGEDTQYF. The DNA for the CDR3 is TGTGCCAGCAGCTTAGTGGGAGGGGGGGAAGATACGCAGTATTTT.

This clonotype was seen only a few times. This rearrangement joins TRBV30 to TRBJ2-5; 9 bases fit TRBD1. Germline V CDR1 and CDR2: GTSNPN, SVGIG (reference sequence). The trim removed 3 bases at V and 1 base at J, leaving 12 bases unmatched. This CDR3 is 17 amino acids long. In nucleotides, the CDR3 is TGTGCCTGGAGCGCCGACGGACGGACAGGGGTCCAAGAGACCCAGTACTTC. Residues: CAWSADGRTGVQETQYF.